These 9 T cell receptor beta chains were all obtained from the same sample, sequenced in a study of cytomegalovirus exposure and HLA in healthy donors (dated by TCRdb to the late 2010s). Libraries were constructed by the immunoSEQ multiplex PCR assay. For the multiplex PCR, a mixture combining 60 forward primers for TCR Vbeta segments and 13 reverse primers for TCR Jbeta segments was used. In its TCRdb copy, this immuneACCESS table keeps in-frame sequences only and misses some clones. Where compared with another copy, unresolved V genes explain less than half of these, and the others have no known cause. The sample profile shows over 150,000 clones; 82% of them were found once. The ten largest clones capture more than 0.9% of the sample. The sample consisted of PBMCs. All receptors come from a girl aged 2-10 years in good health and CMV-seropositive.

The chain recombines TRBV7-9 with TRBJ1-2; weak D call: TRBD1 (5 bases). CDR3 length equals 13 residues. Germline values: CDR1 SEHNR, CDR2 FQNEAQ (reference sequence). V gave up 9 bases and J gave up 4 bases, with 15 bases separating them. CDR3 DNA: TGTGCCAGTGTAACAGGATCCGGCTATGGCTACACCTTC. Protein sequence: CASVTGSGYGYTF.

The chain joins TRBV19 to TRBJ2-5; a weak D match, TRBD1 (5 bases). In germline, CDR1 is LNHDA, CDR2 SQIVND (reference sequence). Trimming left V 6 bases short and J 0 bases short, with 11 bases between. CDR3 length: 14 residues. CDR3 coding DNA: TGTGCCAGTAGGGCAGGACAACACCAAGAGACCCAGTACTTC. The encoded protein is CASRAGQHQETQYF. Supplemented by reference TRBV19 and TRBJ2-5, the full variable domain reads DGGITQSPKYLFRKEGQNVTLSCEQNLNHDAMYWYRQDPGQGLRLIYYSQIVNDFQKGDIAEGYSVSREKKESFPLTVTSAQKNPTAFYLCASRAGQHQETQYFGPGTRLLVL.

Written as DNA, the CDR3 is TGTGCCAGCAGCCTTCTTCAGGGCTCTGGAAACACCATATATTTT. This encodes CASSLLQGSGNTIYF. The V call is TRBV27, the J call TRBJ1-3, with D perhaps matching TRBD1 (5 bases). The germline V gene has CDR1 MNHEY and CDR2 SMNVEV (reference sequence). This CDR3 has 15 amino acids. Deletions cut 6 bases from V and 0 bases from J, with 12 bases between.

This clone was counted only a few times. The CDR3 spells CASSVPPGNTIYF. The CDR3 bases are TGTGCCAGCAGTGTCCCTCCGGGGAACACCATATATTTT. This sequence joins TRBV6-6 and TRBJ1-3, with no clear D. Between the trimmed V and J ends, which lost 5 bases and 7 bases, there was a span of 12 bases. CDR1 is MNHNY and CDR2 is SVGAGI in the germline V gene (reference sequence). This CDR3 is 13 amino acids long.

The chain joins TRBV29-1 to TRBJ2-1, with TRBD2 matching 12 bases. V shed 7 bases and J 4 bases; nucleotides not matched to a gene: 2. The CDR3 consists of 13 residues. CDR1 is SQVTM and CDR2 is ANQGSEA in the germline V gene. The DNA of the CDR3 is TGCAGCGCCGGGACTAGCGGGTACAATGAGCAGTTCTTC. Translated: CSAGTSGYNEQFF.

CDR3 residues: CASSRRLAGETQYF. The CDR3 DNA reads as TGTGCCAGCAGTCGTAGACTAGCGGGAGAGACCCAGTACTTC. This chain connects TRBV7-6 to TRBJ2-5; TRBD2 agrees at 10 bases. Trimming cost V 6 bases and J 4 bases; bases outside gene matches: 5. The CDR3 spans 14 residues. CDR1 is SGHVS and CDR2 is FNYEAQ in the germline V gene.

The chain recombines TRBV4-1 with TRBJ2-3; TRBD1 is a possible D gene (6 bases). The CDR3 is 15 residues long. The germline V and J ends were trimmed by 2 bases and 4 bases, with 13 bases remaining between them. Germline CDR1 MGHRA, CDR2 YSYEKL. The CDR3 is CASSQITGHSDTQYF. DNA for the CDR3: TGCGCCAGCAGCCAAATCACGGGACATTCAGATACGCAGTATTTT.

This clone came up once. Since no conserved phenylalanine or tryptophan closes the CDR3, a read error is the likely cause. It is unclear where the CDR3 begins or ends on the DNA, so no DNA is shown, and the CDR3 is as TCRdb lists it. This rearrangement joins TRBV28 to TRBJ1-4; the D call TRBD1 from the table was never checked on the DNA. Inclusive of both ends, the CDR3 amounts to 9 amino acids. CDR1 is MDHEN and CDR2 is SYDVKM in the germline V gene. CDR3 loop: CASRLQGRT.

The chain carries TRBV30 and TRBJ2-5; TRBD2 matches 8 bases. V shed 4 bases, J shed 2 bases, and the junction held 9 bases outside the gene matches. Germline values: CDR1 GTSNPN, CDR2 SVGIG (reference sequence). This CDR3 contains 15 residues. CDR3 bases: TGTGCCTGGACCTCCGGGACTAGACTACAAGAGACCCAGTACTTC. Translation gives CAWTSGTRLQETQYF.